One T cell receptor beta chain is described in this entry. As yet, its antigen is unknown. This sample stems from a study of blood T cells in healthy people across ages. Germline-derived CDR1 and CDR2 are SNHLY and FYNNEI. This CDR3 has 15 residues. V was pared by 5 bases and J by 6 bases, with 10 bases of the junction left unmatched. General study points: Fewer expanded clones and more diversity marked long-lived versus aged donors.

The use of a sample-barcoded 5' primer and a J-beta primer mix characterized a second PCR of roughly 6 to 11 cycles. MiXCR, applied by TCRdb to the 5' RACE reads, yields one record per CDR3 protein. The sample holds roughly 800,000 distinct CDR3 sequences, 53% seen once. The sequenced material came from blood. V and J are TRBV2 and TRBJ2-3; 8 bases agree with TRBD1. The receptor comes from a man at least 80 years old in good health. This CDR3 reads CASSPSGTGTDTQYF. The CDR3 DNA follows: TGTGCCAGCAGTCCTTCCGGGACAGGAACTGATACGCAGTATTTT.